A single sample gave rise to the 26 T cell receptor beta chains below, sequenced in a study of HIV-infected children after antiretroviral therapy interruption. The treatment was: PENTA 11 planned treatment interruption arm or continuous ART arm. Unique molecular identifiers were included in an RNA-based 3' RACE TCR library. Each CDR3 protein is one row after TCRdb ran MiXCR on the 3' RACE reads. The sample shows tens of thousands of distinct CDR3 sequences, around 4.7% of them seen only once. Source: CD45RA+ CD4+ T cells from PBMCs, pooled from several time points, taken from a donor given antiretroviral therapy, either interrupted or continuous. Subset meaning: naive CD4+ CD45RA+ CD45RO- T cells. Source of these receptors: a pool of human donors with HIV.

Many counts were recorded for this clonotype. This chain joins TRBV4-1 and TRBJ1-2, with 8 bases identical to TRBD1. CDR1 is MGHRA, CDR2 YSYEKL, per germline. The CDR3 consists of 16 residues. The J segment lost 2 bases and the V segment lost 3 bases, leaving 8 bases of the junction unmatched. The CDR3 reads CASSQPRQGLNYGYTF. Written as DNA, the CDR3 is TGCGCCAGCAGCCAGCCCAGACAGGGGTTAAACTATGGCTACACCTTC.

This clonotype was seen ten or more times. The rearrangement joins TRBV11-2 to TRBJ2-7; a possible D gene is TRBD2 (6 bases). Germline-derived CDR1 and CDR2 are SGHAT and FQNNGV. The CDR3 has 15 amino acids. V gave up 3 bases and J gave up 2 bases, with 14 bases separating them. CDR3 residues: CASSFRLGSPYEQYF. In nucleotides, the CDR3 is TGTGCCAGCAGCTTCAGACTAGGTTCCCCCTACGAGCAGTACTTC.

This clonotype was found many times. This rearrangement joins TRBV4-1 to TRBJ2-3, with TRBD2 as a possible D gene (6 bases). Germline V gives CDR1 MGHRA, CDR2 YSYEKL. The germline V and J ends were trimmed by 1 base and 5 bases, with 13 bases remaining between them. CDR3 length: 15 residues. The CDR3 sequence: CASSQGVGGEDTQYF. Written as DNA, the CDR3 is TGCGCCAGCAGCCAAGGAGTCGGGGGTGAAGATACGCAGTATTTT.

V and J are TRBV19 and TRBJ1-6, with D tentatively TRBD1 (6 bases). Germline V lookup: CDR1 LNHDA, CDR2 SQIVND (reference sequence). The V end lost 7 bases, the J end lost 0 bases, and 13 bases lay between the germline ends. CDR3 length: 16 amino acids. CDR3 amino acids: CASTRDKLSYNSPLHF. DNA of the CDR3: TGTGCCAGTACCAGGGACAAACTCTCCTATAATTCACCCCTCCACTTT.

There are many counts of this clonotype. The V call is TRBV12-3 or TRBV12-4, the J call TRBJ2-6; no definite D call. The V gene lost 3 bases and the J gene lost 2 bases, with 11 bases spanning the gap. The CDR3 has 16 amino acids. CDR3 loop: CASSFKKATGANVLTF. CDR3 sequence (DNA): TGTGCCAGCAGTTTTAAAAAGGCAACTGGGGCCAACGTCCTGACTTTC.

This clonotype was counted many times. The chain is built from TRBV3-1 and TRBJ2-3, with a possible D match to TRBD2 (5 bases). Germline CDR1 LGHDT, CDR2 YNNKEL (reference sequence). Trimming pared 5 bases from V and 2 bases from J, leaving 11 bases between. The CDR3 has 14 residues. The CDR3 region is CASSIRTLTDTQYF. CDR3 nucleotide sequence: TGTGCCAGCAGCATCAGGACTCTCACAGATACGCAGTATTTT.

This clonotype counts as medium-sized (0.01 to 0.1%). The chain uses TRBV18 and TRBJ2-3; D not certain. Trimming left V 4 bases short and J 3 bases short, with 20 bases between. This CDR3 region has 17 residues. In germline, CDR1 is KGHSH, CDR2 LQKENI. CDR3 in DNA: TGTGCCAGCTCACAATCGACGTCCATGGTAGGGACAGATACGCAGTATTTT. Translated: CASSQSTSMVGTDTQYF.

In its sample, this clonotype was seen many times. V is TRBV3-1 and J is TRBJ2-7; unclear D gene. Germline loops: CDR1 LGHDT, CDR2 YNNKEL (reference sequence). Trimming removed 4 bases at V and 2 bases at J, with 6 bases between. CDR3 length: 12 amino acids. The CDR3, as DNA: TGTGCCAGCAGCCCCTCCACCTACGAGCAGTACTTC. This translates into CASSPSTYEQYF.

This clonotype was counted ten times or more. As DNA, the CDR3 is TGTGCTAGTGGTTTACTGAACACTGAAGCTTTCTTT. This translates into CASGLLNTEAFF. The J gene is TRBJ1-1, the V gene TRBV12-5; D gene uncertain. V was trimmed by 3 bases and J by 0 bases, leaving 2 bases between them. Germline V lookup: CDR1 LGHNT, CDR2 FRNRAP. This CDR3 has 12 residues.

This clonotype came up many times. This chain connects TRBV5-8 to TRBJ2-5; 11 bases line up with TRBD2. Germline V gene lookup returns CDR1 SGHTS and CDR2 YDEGEE. V was clipped by 3 bases and J by 9 bases; unmatched bases: 10. CDR3 length equals 15 residues. The CDR3 sequence is CASSYGLAGPWSQYF. CDR3 nucleotides: TGTGCCAGCAGCTATGGACTAGCGGGTCCGTGGTCCCAGTACTTC.

The V gene is TRBV28, the J gene TRBJ2-1, with D hard to call. Germline V gene data show CDR1 as MDHEN and CDR2 as SYDVKM. V lost 5 bases, J lost 6 bases, and 5 bases lay in between. This CDR3 has 11 amino acids. In DNA, the CDR3 is TGTGCCAGCAGTCAGCTCAATGAGCAGTTCTTC. Translating it yields CASSQLNEQFF. Full variable domain (rest looked up from reference TRBV28 and TRBJ2-1): DVKVTQSSRYLVKRTGEKVFLECVQDMDHENMFWYRQDPGLGLRLIYFSYDVKMKEKGDIPEGYSVSREKKERFSLILESASTNQTSMYLCASSQLNEQFFGPGTRLTVL.

The chain is built from TRBV7-9 and TRBJ2-2; tentative D call: TRBD2 (6 bases). CDR3 length: 14 residues. CDR1 and CDR2 (germline): SEHNR, FQNEAQ (reference sequence). V was clipped by 7 bases and J by 3 bases, with 12 bases between them. CDR3 sequence reads: CASNGGTDTGELFF. The CDR3 coding sequence is TGTGCCAGCAATGGGGGGACTGACACCGGGGAGCTGTTTTTT.

This clonotype was observed at least ten times. The V call is TRBV18, the J call TRBJ1-2; no clear D. The V end lost 2 bases, the J end lost 2 bases, and 6 bases lay between the germline ends. Germline values: CDR1 KGHSH, CDR2 LQKENI. The CDR3 totals 13 residues. CDR3 in DNA: TGTGCCAGCTCACCAACCCCAAACTATGGCTACACCTTC. Translation: CASSPTPNYGYTF.

This clonotype was counted ten times or more. V gene TRBV20-1 combines with J gene TRBJ1-1; 7 nucleotides match TRBD1. CDR3 size: 13 residues. CDR1 is DFQATT and CDR2 is SNEGSKA in the germline V gene (reference sequence). J was trimmed by 3 bases and V by 2 bases; bases with no gene match: 3. The CDR3 here is CSARPDRDTEAFF. The CDR3 coding sequence is TGCAGTGCTAGACCTGACAGGGACACTGAAGCTTTCTTT.

The sample holds many counts of this clonotype. The chain joins TRBV20-1 to TRBJ2-1; 16 bases map to TRBD2. The CDR3 length is 14 residues. The germline gives CDR1 DFQATT, CDR2 SNEGSKA (reference sequence). The V segment lost 5 bases and the J segment 7 bases; nucleotides outside the gene matches: 2. CDR3 sequence (DNA): TGCAGTGCTGGGACTAGCGGGGGGGGGAATGAGCAGTTCTTC. Translating it yields CSAGTSGGGNEQFF.

This clonotype was recorded at least ten times. This chain links TRBV5-1 with TRBJ2-2; no clear D gene. The length of the CDR3 is 15 residues. V lost 5 bases, J lost 1 base, and 12 bases lay in between. The germline CDR1 and CDR2 sequences are SGHRS and YFSETQ. The CDR3 DNA reads TGCGCCAGCAGACTCAATACTGAGAACACCGGGGAGCTGTTTTTT. Its translation: CASRLNTENTGELFF. Looking up the rest from reference TRBV5-1 and TRBJ2-2 gives the full variable domain: KAGVTQTPRYLIKTRGQQVTLSCSPISGHRSVSWYQQTPGQGLQFLFEYFSETQRNKGNFPGRFSGRQFSNSRSEMNVSTLELGDSALYLCASRLNTENTGELFFGEGSRLTVL.

This clonotype was recorded a few times. The chain couples TRBV18 to TRBJ2-7; 7 nucleotides agree with TRBD2. The ends lost 3 bases at V and 0 bases at J; junction bases unmatched: 2. The CDR3 loop spans 14 amino acids. The germline V gene has CDR1 KGHSH and CDR2 LQKENI. CDR3 amino acids: CASSPTSFSYEQYF. CDR3 sequence (DNA): TGTGCCAGCTCACCGACTAGCTTCTCCTACGAGCAGTACTTC.

Many counts were recorded for this clonotype. The V call is TRBV2, the J call TRBJ1-4; D is unclear. Trimming removed 6 bases at V and 8 bases at J, with 16 bases between. From germline, CDR1 is SNHLY and CDR2 FYNNEI. This CDR3 is 14 amino acids long. The CDR3 nucleotides are TGTGCCAGCAGAAGTGTTGGTCATAAGGAAAAACTGTTTTTT. Translating it yields CASRSVGHKEKLFF.

This clonotype was counted many times. V usage is TRBV12-3 or TRBV12-4 and J usage is TRBJ1-2; TRBD1 matches 9 bases. Unmatched junction bases numbered 14, after V lost 5 bases and J lost 7 bases. The length of the CDR3 is 16 residues. The CDR3 is CASSLPQGQGKFGYTF. CDR3 nucleotide sequence: TGTGCCAGCAGTCTCCCCCAAGGACAGGGGAAGTTTGGCTACACCTTC.

This clonotype was seen many times. This chain uses TRBV5-5 with TRBJ1-5; TRBD1 is a possible D gene (5 bases). This CDR3 comprises 14 residues. Trimming shortened V by 1 base and J by 2 bases, and 7 bases separated the two germline ends. In germline, CDR1 is SGHKS, CDR2 YYEKEE (reference sequence). The DNA for the CDR3 is TGTGCCAGCAGCTTGAGAGGGGGCAATCAGCCCCAGCATTTT. Translation gives CASSLRGGNQPQHF.

Ten or more counts support this clonotype. The chain carries TRBV3-1 and TRBJ2-5; no reliable D call. The CDR3 spans 13 residues. Trimming shortened V by 0 bases and J by 5 bases, and 7 bases separated the two germline ends. CDR1 is LGHDT and CDR2 is YNNKEL in the germline V gene (reference sequence). The CDR3 loop is CASSQDSAETQYF. The CDR3 DNA reads as TGTGCCAGCAGCCAAGACAGTGCGGAGACCCAGTACTTC.

The chain recombines TRBV4-1 with TRBJ2-3; TRBD2 aligns across 9 bases. Germline-derived CDR1 and CDR2 are MGHRA and YSYEKL. The CDR3 contains 17 residues. Trimming at V came to 0 bases and at J to 2 bases, leaving 6 bases not matched to a gene. For the CDR3, the DNA is TGCGCCAGCAGCCAAGACGCAGCGGGGGGCCCCACAGATACGCAGTATTTT. Encoded protein: CASSQDAAGGPTDTQYF.

The chain recombines TRBV10-2 with TRBJ1-5; no clear D gene. This CDR3 region has 14 residues. CDR1 and CDR2 (germline): WSHSY, SAAADI. Trimming took 2 bases from V and 7 from J, leaving 12 bases between them. The CDR3 DNA follows: TGCGCCAGCAGTGAGGCGGATCTTACACAGCCCCAGCATTTT. It is translated as CASSEADLTQPQHF.

This clonotype was counted many times. The V call is TRBV20-1, the J call TRBJ2-1, with unresolved D. From germline, CDR1 is DFQATT and CDR2 SNEGSKA (reference sequence). This CDR3 spans 13 amino acids. V was shortened by 1 base and J by 4 bases, with 8 bases between the two germline ends. CDR3 region: CSARADRYNEQFF. The CDR3 DNA reads as TGCAGTGCTAGAGCAGACCGGTACAATGAGCAGTTCTTC.

This clonotype was counted a few times. This sequence joins TRBV2 and TRBJ2-7, with D possibly TRBD1 on 5 matching bases. The CDR3 runs to 13 residues. V dropped 6 bases and J dropped 3 bases, with 12 bases sitting between them. The germline CDR1 and CDR2 sequences are SNHLY and FYNNEI. The CDR3 is CASRPDSIYEQYF. In DNA, the CDR3 is TGTGCCAGCAGACCCGACAGTATCTACGAGCAGTACTTC.

This clonotype was observed at least ten times. The genes are TRBV19 and TRBJ1-1; D is possibly TRBD1 (5 bases). With 9 bases removed from V and 8 bases from J, the gap between germline ends came to 13 bases. Germline loops: CDR1 LNHDA, CDR2 SQIVND (reference sequence). This CDR3 comprises 11 residues. The CDR3 loop reads CASQPGGEAFF. The CDR3 DNA is TGTGCCAGCCAACCGGGGGGGGAAGCTTTCTTT.